This entry describes one T cell receptor (beta chain). This sample stems from a study of shared clonotypes between healthy human individuals. The method was immunoSEQ multiplex PCR; TCRdb's version includes in-frame clones alone and lacks a portion of them. The table records some 2,500,000 clones, 93% of them present only once. V dropped 4 bases and J dropped 3; count of bases not matched to a gene: 10. Germline V gene lookup returns CDR1 LNHDA and CDR2 SQIVND (reference sequence). The CDR3 covers 18 residues. This sequence joins TRBV19 and TRBJ2-2, with 11 bases fitting TRBD2. The TCR was taken from a young man in good health. Some clones in this sample may be carry-over from other donors' samples. Source material: naive CD4+ T cells from PBMCs. Subset specified: CD45RA+ positively selected. CDR3 region: CASSTDPGLAEDTGELFF. CDR3 DNA sequence: TGTGCCAGTAGTACAGACCCGGGACTAGCGGAAGACACCGGGGAGCTGTTTTTT.